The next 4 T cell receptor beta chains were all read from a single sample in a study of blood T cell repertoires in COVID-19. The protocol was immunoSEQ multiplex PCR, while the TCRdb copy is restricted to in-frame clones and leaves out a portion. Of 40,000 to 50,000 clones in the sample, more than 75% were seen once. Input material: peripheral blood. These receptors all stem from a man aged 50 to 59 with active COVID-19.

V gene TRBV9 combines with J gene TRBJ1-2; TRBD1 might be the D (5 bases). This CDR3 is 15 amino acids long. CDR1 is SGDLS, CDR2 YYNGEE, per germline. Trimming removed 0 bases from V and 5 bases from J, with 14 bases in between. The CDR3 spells CASSVVDTPPYGYTF. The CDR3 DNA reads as TGTGCCAGCAGCGTAGTGGACACCCCACCGTATGGCTACACCTTC.

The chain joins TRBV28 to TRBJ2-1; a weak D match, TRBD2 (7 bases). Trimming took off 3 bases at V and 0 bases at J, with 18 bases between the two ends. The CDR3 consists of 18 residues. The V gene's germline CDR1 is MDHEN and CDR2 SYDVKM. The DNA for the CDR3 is TGTGCCAGCAGTTTTTGGGGGGCTAGCGGTAGCTCCTACAATGAGCAGTTCTTC. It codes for CASSFWGASGSSYNEQFF.

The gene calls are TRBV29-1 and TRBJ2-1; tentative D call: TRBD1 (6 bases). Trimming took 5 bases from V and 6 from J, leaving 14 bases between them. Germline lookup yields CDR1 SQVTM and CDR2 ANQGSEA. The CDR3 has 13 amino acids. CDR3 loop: CSVRRTELNEQFF. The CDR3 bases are TGCAGCGTTCGGCGGACAGAACTCAATGAGCAGTTCTTC.

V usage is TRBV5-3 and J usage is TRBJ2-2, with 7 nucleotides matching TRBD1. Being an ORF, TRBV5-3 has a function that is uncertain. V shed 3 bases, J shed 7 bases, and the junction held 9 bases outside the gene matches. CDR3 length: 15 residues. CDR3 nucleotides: TGTGCCAGAAGCTGGGACAGTCCAAGGGACGGGGAGCTGTTTTTT. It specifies CARSWDSPRDGELFF.